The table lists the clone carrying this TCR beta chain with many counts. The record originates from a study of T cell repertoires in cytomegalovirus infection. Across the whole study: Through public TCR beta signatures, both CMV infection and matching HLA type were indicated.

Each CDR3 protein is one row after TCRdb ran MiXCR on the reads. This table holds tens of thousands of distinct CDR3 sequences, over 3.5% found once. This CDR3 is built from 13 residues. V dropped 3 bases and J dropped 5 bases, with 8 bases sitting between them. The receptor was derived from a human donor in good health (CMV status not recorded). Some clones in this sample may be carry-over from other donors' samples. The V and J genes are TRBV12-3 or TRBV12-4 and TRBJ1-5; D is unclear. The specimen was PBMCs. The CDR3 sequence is CASSFTADQPQHF. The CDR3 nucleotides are TGTGCCAGCAGTTTTACGGCCGATCAGCCCCAGCATTTT.